This T cell receptor (beta chain) was profiled in a study of cytomegalovirus exposure and HLA in healthy donors. Study outcomes and limitations: Earlier analysis looked at TCR beta V segments, and most were productive about 90% or about 30% of the time.

Germline assignment: CDR1 LNHDA and CDR2 SQIVND (reference sequence). Trimming pared 10 bases from V and 0 bases from J, leaving 4 bases between. This CDR3 has 11 residues. On this clone: Its antigen is not identified.

The PCR made use of 60 Vbeta and 13 Jbeta primers. Sequencing was performed with immunoSEQ multiplex PCR; in TCRdb, only in-frame clones are kept and a portion is missing. The repertoire includes more than 55,000 clones, approximately 80% of them detected once, and less than 2% sits in the top ten. Sequencing was done on a sample of PBMCs. The clonotype comes from a human donor in good health. J is TRBJ1-3 and V is TRBV19; D ambiguous. The CDR3 nucleotides read TGTGCCACCGGCTCTGGAAACACCATATATTTT. The encoded protein is CATGSGNTIYF.